The 28 T cell receptor beta chains presented below share a single source sample, sequenced in a study of T cell changes during pregnancy in multiple sclerosis. Clones were sequenced by immunoSEQ multiplex PCR, and TCRdb holds only the in-frame ones, with some missing. In the table there are tens of thousands of clones, about nine tenths of which are singletons. The input for sequencing was peripheral blood, taken in the first trimester of pregnancy. These receptors came from a female donor in good health, enrolled as a control in a pregnancy study.

The chain carries TRBV9 and TRBJ1-2; 7 positions agree with TRBD1. The CDR3 has 14 amino acids. V was pared by 4 bases and J by 2 bases, with 5 bases of the junction left unmatched. Germline lookup yields CDR1 SGDLS and CDR2 YYNGEE. Here the CDR3 DNA reads TGTGCCAGCAGCTACGAACAGGGGAACTATGGCTACACCTTC. Residues: CASSYEQGNYGYTF.

Only one count was recorded for this clone. CDR3 sequence (DNA): TGTGCCAGCAGCGCCGACAGAAACTACGAGCAGTACTTC. It codes for CASSADRNYEQYF. J is TRBJ2-7 and V is TRBV7-9, with a tentative D call TRBD1 (5 bases). Trimming pared 5 bases from V and 3 bases from J, leaving 11 bases between. The CDR3 totals 13 residues. CDR1 SEHNR and CDR2 FQNEAQ come from the germline V gene (reference sequence).

This chain joins TRBV5-6 and TRBJ2-1, with a possible D match to TRBD2 (5 bases). Germline assignment: CDR1 SGHDT and CDR2 YYEEEE. This CDR3 has 14 residues. Between the trimmed V and J ends, which lost 1 base and 6 bases, there was a span of 11 bases. CDR3 sequence: CASSLTSIGNEQFF. The CDR3 DNA follows: TGTGCCAGCAGCTTGACTAGTATAGGCAATGAGCAGTTCTTC.

This clone was detected once. The chain couples TRBV19 to TRBJ2-2, with 12 bases identical to TRBD2. The CDR3 spans 16 residues. V trimming: 5 bases; J trimming: 2 bases; junction bases outside the gene matches: 3. The germline gives CDR1 LNHDA, CDR2 SQIVND (reference sequence). CDR3 region: CASSPGLAGNTGELFF. CDR3 in DNA: TGTGCCAGTAGTCCGGGACTAGCGGGTAACACCGGGGAGCTGTTTTTT.

This clone occurred a few times. The chain is built from TRBV30 and TRBJ1-1; a weak D match, TRBD1 (5 bases). Germline loops: CDR1 GTSNPN, CDR2 SVGIG (reference sequence). This CDR3 has 15 amino acids. Trimming pared 3 bases from V and 3 bases from J, leaving 17 bases between. DNA for the CDR3: TGTGCCTGGAGCCCGGTTCAGGGTAGTCACACTGAAGCTTTCTTT. Translating gives CAWSPVQGSHTEAFF.

The chain recombines TRBV2 with TRBJ2-5; TRBD1 matches at 7 bases. The V gene end was trimmed by 7 bases and the J gene end by 5 bases; junction bases not matched to a gene: 13. Germline CDR1 SNHLY, CDR2 FYNNEI. The CDR3 consists of 15 residues. CDR3 protein: CASTPATGAVETQYF. In nucleotides, the CDR3 is TGTGCCAGCACCCCGGCCACAGGGGCCGTGGAGACCCAGTACTTC.

The chain recombines TRBV7-6 with TRBJ2-1; TRBD2 matches at 8 bases. The CDR3 is 16 residues long. V dropped 1 base and J dropped 9; count of bases not matched to a gene: 11. Germline loops: CDR1 SGHVS, CDR2 FNYEAQ. The chain's CDR3 is CASSLEGRGLGAEQFF. CDR3 DNA: TGTGCCAGCAGCTTAGAGGGTAGGGGACTAGGGGCTGAGCAGTTCTTC.

The chain carries TRBV28 and TRBJ2-3, with D maybe TRBD2 (6 bases). CDR1 is MDHEN, CDR2 SYDVKM, per germline. The CDR3 is 15 residues long. Trimming took 4 bases from V and 2 from J, leaving 13 bases between them. The CDR3 nucleotides are TGTGCCAGCAGTTCAATCACGGGGGTCACAGATACGCAGTATTTT. As protein: CASSSITGVTDTQYF. Combining the CDR3 with reference TRBV28 and TRBJ2-3 gives the whole variable domain DVKVTQSSRYLVKRTGEKVFLECVQDMDHENMFWYRQDPGLGLRLIYFSYDVKMKEKGDIPEGYSVSREKKERFSLILESASTNQTSMYLCASSSITGVTDTQYFGPGTRLTVL.

The chain carries TRBV9 and TRBJ2-5; 7 positions match TRBD1. V trimming: 2 bases; J trimming: 5 bases; junction bases outside the gene matches: 9. Germline V lookup: CDR1 SGDLS, CDR2 YYNGEE. CDR3 length: 15 amino acids. The CDR3 nucleotides read TGTGCCAGCAGCGTTCCCCCGACAGGGTACGAGACCCAGTACTTC. Amino acid sequence: CASSVPPTGYETQYF.

V is TRBV6-1 and J is TRBJ2-2, with D tentatively TRBD1 (6 bases). Trimming took 7 bases from V and 5 from J, leaving 17 bases between them. The CDR3 has 15 residues. The germline V gene has CDR1 MNHNS and CDR2 SASEGT. CDR3 in amino acids: CASTQNRVKTGELFF. Written as DNA, the CDR3 is TGTGCCAGCACCCAGAACAGGGTGAAAACCGGGGAGCTGTTTTTT.

The rearrangement uses TRBV10-3 and TRBJ1-2; tentative D call: TRBD1 (5 bases). This CDR3 comprises 14 residues. Germline V gives CDR1 ENHRY, CDR2 SYGVKD. The V and J ends lost 1 base and 7 bases respectively, with 13 bases between them. The CDR3 here is CAISELQALGGYTF. The CDR3 nucleotides read TGTGCCATCAGTGAGTTACAGGCCCTCGGTGGCTACACCTTC.

This clone was recorded a few times. The rearrangement joins TRBV7-2 to TRBJ2-7; the D gene is possibly TRBD2 (7 bases). The germline CDR1 and CDR2 sequences are SGHTA and FQGNSA. This CDR3 comprises 15 residues. Trimming removed 5 bases from V and 1 base from J, with 15 bases in between. For the CDR3, the DNA is TGTGCCAGCAGCCCGCCGGGGGGCGCGTCCTACGAGCAGTACTTC. Its protein is CASSPPGGASYEQYF.

The rearrangement links TRBV5-4 to TRBJ2-5; the D gene is possibly TRBD2 (6 bases). CDR1 SGHNT and CDR2 YYREEE come from the germline V gene (reference sequence). Trimming removed 4 bases at V and 2 bases at J, with 9 bases between. The CDR3 length is 13 residues. The CDR3 region has the DNA TGTGCCAGCAGCCCCGGGACTCAAGAGACCCAGTACTTC. Protein sequence: CASSPGTQETQYF.

This rearrangement joins TRBV16 to TRBJ2-7; D gene uncertain. The CDR3 runs 13 residues. V lost 0 bases and J 2 bases, leaving 5 bases between the germline ends. From germline, CDR1 is KGHSY and CDR2 FQNENV. This CDR3 is CASSQSTPYEQYF. The DNA for the CDR3 is TGTGCCAGCAGCCAATCGACTCCCTACGAGCAGTACTTC. The full variable domain, in which reference TRBV16 and TRBJ2-7 provide the parts outside the CDR3, is GEEVAQTPKHLVRGEGQKAKLYCAPIKGHSYVFWYQQVLKNEFKFLISFQNENVFDETGMPKERFSAKCLPNSPCSLEIQATKLEDSAVYFCASSQSTPYEQYFGPGTRLTVT.

V gene TRBV6-5 combines with J gene TRBJ2-1; 7 bases fit TRBD2. Trimming took 9 bases from V and 0 from J; bases not matched to a gene: 5. The CDR3 length is 14 residues. Germline V gives CDR1 MNHEY, CDR2 SVGAGI. The DNA of the CDR3 is TGTGCCAGTGGCGGGAGTTTCTCCTACAATGAGCAGTTCTTC. It specifies CASGGSFSYNEQFF.

The CDR3 protein is CASSYAALNGYTF. In nucleotides, the CDR3 is TGTGCCAGCAGTTACGCGGCGTTGAATGGCTACACCTTC. The chain has TRBV6-6 and TRBJ1-2, with no clear D. The CDR3 is 13 amino acids. Germline values: CDR1 MNHNY, CDR2 SVGAGI (reference sequence). V lost 2 bases, J lost 6 bases, and 10 bases lay in between.

The rearrangement joins TRBV19 to TRBJ1-2; 8 nucleotides align to TRBD1. Germline V gives CDR1 LNHDA, CDR2 SQIVND (reference sequence). CDR3 length: 11 residues. Trimming took 6 bases from V and 7 from J; bases not matched to a gene: 1. The CDR3 spells CASRTGGGYTF. The CDR3 DNA sequence: TGTGCCAGTAGAACAGGGGGTGGCTACACCTTC.

V gene TRBV6-5 combines with J gene TRBJ1-6; D ambiguous. Trimming pared 2 bases from V and 10 bases from J, leaving 12 bases between. Germline V lookup: CDR1 MNHEY, CDR2 SVGAGI. This CDR3 has 14 amino acids. The CDR3 loop reads CASSYRSEASPLHF. The CDR3 coding sequence is TGTGCCAGCAGTTACCGGAGTGAGGCCTCACCCCTCCACTTT.

The chain combines TRBV7-3 with TRBJ2-3; 8 bases match TRBD2. From germline, CDR1 is SGHTA and CDR2 FQGTGA. This CDR3 comprises 16 residues. Trimming removed 1 base from V and 5 bases from J; junction bases left unmatched: 8. CDR3 sequence: CASSLISGGVGDTQYF. In nucleotides, the CDR3 is TGTGCCAGCAGCTTAATCTCCGGGGGGGTGGGAGATACGCAGTATTTT. Filled out from reference TRBV7-3 and TRBJ2-3, the complete variable domain reads GAGVSQTPSNKVTEKGKYVELRCDPISGHTALYWYRQSLGQGPEFLIYFQGTGAADDSGLPNDRFFAVRPEGSVSTLKIQRTERGDSAVYLCASSLISGGVGDTQYFGPGTRLTVL.

This clone was found once. This chain joins TRBV7-8 and TRBJ1-2; tentative D call: TRBD1 (5 bases). The ends were cut back, 1 base at V and 3 bases at J, with 12 bases in the middle. This CDR3 has 15 amino acids. Germline lookup yields CDR1 SGHVS and CDR2 FQNEAQ. The DNA of the CDR3 is TGTGCCAGCAGCTTAGTCGGAGGGGTTGACTATGGCTACACCTTC. Protein sequence: CASSLVGGVDYGYTF. Based on the CDR3 plus reference TRBV7-8 and TRBJ1-2, the full variable domain is GAGVSQSPRYKVAKRGQDVALRCDPISGHVSLFWYQQALGQGPEFLTYFQNEAQLDKSGLPSDRFFAERPEGSVSTLKIQRTQQEDSAVYLCASSLVGGVDYGYTFGSGTRLTVV.

The CDR3 is CASSLRLAGVETQYF. CDR3 DNA: TGTGCCAGCAGCTTACGACTAGCGGGGGTAGAGACCCAGTACTTC. V and J are TRBV7-9 and TRBJ2-5; 12 bases align to TRBD2. After removal of 2 bases from V and 4 bases from J, the junction contained 2 bases not matched to a gene. CDR3 length: 15 residues. The germline CDR1 and CDR2 sequences are SEHNR and FQNEAQ (reference sequence).

V gene TRBV15 combines with J gene TRBJ1-2, with a possible D match to TRBD1 (5 bases). V was clipped by 5 bases and J by 4 bases, with 11 bases between them. CDR1 is LNHNV and CDR2 is YYDKDF in the germline V gene (reference sequence). The CDR3 length is 13 residues. The CDR3 spells CATSVRVGYGYTF. CDR3 sequence (DNA): TGTGCCACCAGCGTCAGGGTCGGCTATGGCTACACCTTC. The whole variable domain, remainder taken from reference TRBV15 and TRBJ1-2, is DAMVIQNPRYQVTQFGKPVTLSCSQTLNHNVMYWYQQKSSQAPKLLFHYYDKDFNNEADTPDNFQSRRPNTSFCFLDIRSPGLGDTAMYLCATSVRVGYGYTFGSGTRLTVV.

Concerning this clone itself: A junction boundary mismatches the germline segment, possibly from a read error. This chain joins TRBV7-7 and TRBJ2-2; TRBD2 agrees at 7 bases. Germline CDR1 is SSHAT and CDR2 is FNYEAQ (reference sequence). This CDR3 is built from 16 residues. The DNA for the CDR3 is TGTGCTAGCAGCTTAGGGCTAGCGGCGTACACCGGGGAGCTGTTTTTT. Translated: CASSLGLAAYTGELFF.

The V gene is TRBV28, the J gene TRBJ2-7, with TRBD2 identical over 11 bases. CDR1 is MDHEN and CDR2 is SYDVKM in the germline V gene. The CDR3 totals 13 residues. V shed 9 bases and J 4 bases; nucleotides not matched to a gene: 5. The CDR3, as DNA: TGTGCCAGTCTAGCGGGAGGAAAGTACGAGCAGTACTTC. The encoded protein is CASLAGGKYEQYF. The variable domain in full, with the rest retrieved from reference TRBV28 and TRBJ2-7, is DVKVTQSSRYLVKRTGEKVFLECVQDMDHENMFWYRQDPGLGLRLIYFSYDVKMKEKGDIPEGYSVSREKKERFSLILESASTNQTSMYLCASLAGGKYEQYFGPGTRLTVT.

The chain uses TRBV7-8 and TRBJ2-7; a possible D gene is TRBD2 (6 bases). The CDR3 is made up of 12 amino acids. Germline loops: CDR1 SGHVS, CDR2 FQNEAQ. The CDR3 DNA is TGTGCAACCGGAGGGCGCTCCTACGAGCAGTACTTC. This sequence encodes CATGGRSYEQYF.

This chain links TRBV27 with TRBJ2-7; D remains unclear. The CDR3 totals 14 residues. Germline loops: CDR1 MNHEY, CDR2 SMNVEV (reference sequence). The germline V and J ends were trimmed by 1 base and 1 base, with 8 bases remaining between them. The CDR3 DNA reads as TGTGCCAGCAGTTTATACAGTAGGTCCTACGAGCAGTACTTC. Translated, it gives CASSLYSRSYEQYF.

V usage is TRBV5-4 and J usage is TRBJ1-4; D not certain. Per germline, CDR1 SGHNT and CDR2 YYREEE (reference sequence). CDR3 length: 13 amino acids. V lost 4 bases, J lost 8 bases, and 12 bases lay in between. The CDR3 DNA reads TGTGCCAGCAGCCAATGGGCCGGCGAAAAACTGTTTTTT. It is translated as CASSQWAGEKLFF.

The chain is built from TRBV6-6 and TRBJ2-5; 12 bases agree with TRBD2. With V trimmed by 7 bases and J by 3 bases, 6 bases remained unmatched. The CDR3 extends over 15 amino acids. The germline gives CDR1 MNHNY, CDR2 SVGAGI (reference sequence). For the CDR3, the DNA is TGTGCCAGCACCACTAGCGGGGGGTTGAAAGAGACCCAGTACTTC. Encoded protein: CASTTSGGLKETQYF.